These T cell receptor beta chains were read from a single sample in a study of cytomegalovirus exposure and HLA in healthy donors. Using immunoSEQ multiplex PCR, the repertoire was profiled, and TCRdb retains in-frame clones only, with some absent. Counted here are around 73,000 clones, roughly 90% occurring once; the ten biggest clones make up 3.8%. The source material was PBMCs. These receptors were collected from a woman between 18 and 29 years old in good health and CMV-seropositive. Both conserved end residues are part of each CDR3. D genes are given only for firm matches. Size values are once, few and many counts, or a class for expanded clones, and some rows have none.

D	size	V	J	CDR3	DNA
NA	NA	TRBV13	TRBJ1-3	CASSTQNSGNTIYF	TGTGCCAGCAGCACACAAAACTCTGGAAACACCATATATTTT
TRBD1	NA	TRBV7-6	TRBJ1-2	CASSLNDRVTGYTF	TGTGCCAGCAGCTTAAATGACAGGGTGACTGGCTACACCTTC
TRBD1	NA	TRBV5-5	TRBJ2-1	CASRAGTGGGPYNEQFF	TGTGCCAGCAGGGCCGGGACAGGGGGCGGGCCCTACAATGAGCAGTTCTTC
NA	NA	TRBV19	TRBJ1-5	CASSIEAGVQPQHF	TGTGCCAGTAGTATTGAAGCAGGGGTTCAGCCCCAGCATTTT
TRBD1	NA	TRBV6-5	TRBJ2-1	CASSYRQGAYNEQFF	TGTGCCAGCAGTTATCGACAGGGGGCGTACAATGAGCAGTTCTTC
NA	few	TRBV6-5	TRBJ1-1	CASSYSITTEAFF	TGTGCCAGCAGTTACTCGATTACAACTGAAGCTTTCTTT
TRBD1	NA	TRBV5-5	TRBJ1-2	CASSSVQGFYGYTF	TGTGCCAGCAGCTCAGTACAGGGGTTCTATGGCTACACCTTC
TRBD1	NA	TRBV5-1	TRBJ2-3	CASSLVGGTGTDTQYF	TGCGCCAGCAGCTTGGTGGGAGGGACAGGGACAGATACGCAGTATTTT
NA	NA	TRBV5-5	TRBJ2-4	CASSLDGGTASVIQYF	TGTGCCAGCAGCTTGGATGGCGGAACCGCCTCGGTCATTCAGTACTTC
NA	NA	TRBV9	TRBJ1-2	CASSRALGYTF	TGTGCCAGCAGTCGAGCGCTGGGCTACACCTTC
NA	NA	TRBV9	TRBJ2-3	CASSVVPRDTQYF	TGTGCCAGCAGCGTGGTGCCGCGGGATACGCAGTATTTT
NA	NA	TRBV2	TRBJ1-1	CASRDWTLGNTEAFF	TGTGCCAGCAGGGACTGGACCCTAGGAAACACTGAAGCTTTCTTT
TRBD1	NA	TRBV19	TRBJ2-7	CASNDRGYEQYF	TGTGCCAGTAATGACAGGGGCTACGAGCAGTACTTC
NA	NA	TRBV2	TRBJ2-2	CASSKTRNTGELFF	TGTGCCAGCAGCAAAACTAGAAACACCGGGGAGCTGTTTTTT
TRBD2	NA	TRBV4-2	TRBJ2-5	CASSQDGIQRGGYETQYF	TGTGCCAGCAGCCAAGATGGGATCCAGCGGGGGGGATACGAGACCCAGTACTTC
NA	NA	TRBV11-2	TRBJ2-3	CASSRKPGFTDTQYF	TGTGCCAGCAGCCGAAAACCGGGATTTACAGATACGCAGTATTTT
TRBD2	NA	TRBV5-4	TRBJ2-1	CASSLLAGYNEQFF	TGTGCCAGCAGCTTACTAGCGGGGTACAATGAGCAGTTCTTC
NA	NA	TRBV5-1	TRBJ1-1	CASSRGNTEAFF	TGCGCCAGCAGCCGAGGAAACACTGAAGCTTTCTTT
TRBD1	NA	TRBV6-5	TRBJ1-1	CASSFRDRGGDTEAFF	TGTGCCAGCAGTTTTCGGGACAGGGGGGGGGATACTGAAGCTTTCTTT
TRBD2	NA	TRBV2	TRBJ2-7	CASSEGGGGAPEQYF	TGTGCCAGCAGTGAAGGGGGCGGGGGGGCCCCCGAGCAGTACTTC
NA	NA	TRBV7-9	TRBJ1-1	CASSLGGRTEAFF	TGTGCCAGCAGCTTAGGGGGCAGGACTGAAGCTTTCTTT
NA	NA	TRBV6-5	TRBJ1-6	CASRNEGSYNSPLHF	TGTGCCAGCAGAAACGAGGGTTCCTATAATTCACCCCTCCACTTT
NA	NA	TRBV7-9	TRBJ2-1	CASSQIDVNEQFF	TGTGCCAGCAGCCAAATAGATGTAAATGAGCAGTTCTTC
TRBD1	NA	TRBV29-1	TRBJ1-1	CSVEGQENTEAFF	TGCAGCGTTGAGGGACAGGAGAACACTGAAGCTTTCTTT
TRBD2	NA	TRBV5-4	TRBJ2-1	CASAGPSGYNEQFF	TGTGCCAGTGCAGGACCTAGCGGATACAATGAGCAGTTCTTC
NA	NA	TRBV6-1	TRBJ2-7	CASAKTGTSEQYF	TGTGCCAGCGCAAAAACAGGGACAAGCGAGCAGTACTTC
NA	NA	TRBV25-1	TRBJ1-3	CASTREGNTIYF	TGTGCCAGCACCCGGGAGGGGAACACCATATATTTT